Listed below are T cell receptor beta chains from one sample, sequenced in a study of cytomegalovirus exposure and HLA in healthy donors. TCRdb's table, derived via immunoSEQ multiplex PCR, lists solely in-frame clones and lacks some. The repertoire has 150,000 to 160,000 clones, about three quarters of them found once; the top ten carry 3% to 4%. Sequencing was done on a sample of PBMCs. These TCRs come from a woman aged 40 to 50 in good health and CMV-seronegative. The CDR3 runs from the conserved cysteine through the conserved F or W. Fields, in order: D gene, J gene, V gene, clone size, CDR3 DNA, CDR3 protein. D genes are given only for firm matches. Clone sizes are given selectively: once, few, many, or a class where the clone is expanded.

NA	TRBJ1-1	TRBV7-9	NA	TGTGCCAGCAGCTTACAGGGGTCACGAGCCACTGAAGCTTTCTTT	CASSLQGSRATEAFF
NA	TRBJ2-5	TRBV5-6	NA	TGTGCCAGCAGCCTTACAGGGCCAGAGACCCAGTACTTC	CASSLTGPETQYF
NA	TRBJ1-1	TRBV6-5	NA	TGTGCCGGCAGTTACCTGACTGAAGCTTTCTTT	CAGSYLTEAFF
TRBD1	TRBJ2-7	TRBV7-9	NA	TGTGCCAGCATTTCGCCCGGGACAGGGGGTTACGAGCAGTACTTC	CASISPGTGGYEQYF
TRBD2	TRBJ2-3	TRBV6-5	NA	TGTGCCAGCAGCATGACTAGCGGGAGGACAGATACGCAGTATTTT	CASSMTSGRTDTQYF
NA	TRBJ1-4	TRBV7-2	once	TGTGCCAGCAGCCCCCCCGTAGGAGGAGCTAATGAAAAACTGTTTTTT	CASSPPVGGANEKLFF
NA	TRBJ2-7	TRBV5-1	NA	TGCGCCAGCAGCCCGGGACTTGGGGAGCAGTACTTC	CASSPGLGEQYF
TRBD1	TRBJ1-1	TRBV2	once	TGTGCCAGCAGTGCGGGGACAGGGAAGTTGCACACTGAAGCTTTCTTT	CASSAGTGKLHTEAFF
TRBD1	TRBJ2-7	TRBV6-1	NA	TGTGCCAGCAGCGTAGACAGGGGCTACGAGCAGTACTTC	CASSVDRGYEQYF
NA	TRBJ2-7	TRBV6-5	NA	TGTGCCAGCAGCCCTGGGACTTTCACCTACGAGCAGTACTTC	CASSPGTFTYEQYF